The clone carrying this T cell receptor beta chain was found a few times. At one end, the junction sequence differs from germline, possibly due to a read error. The record originates from a study of tumor-infiltrating lymphocytes in primary liver carcinoma. Germline DNA was also extracted, and blood RNA derived from unsorted whole blood. With a constant-region primer, TCR beta cDNA was made from around 520 ng of total RNA. ARM-PCR, slightly modified, supplied the TCR beta libraries through three nested multiplex PCR rounds. TCRdb called the multiplex PCR reads again in MiXCR, with one record for every CDR3 protein. Seen here are approximately 330,000 distinct CDR3 sequences, less than 75% observed once, and the top ten hold roughly 6.5%. Sequenced: peripheral blood. The TCR originated in a man aged 35-49 years with primary liver carcinoma and hepatitis B virus infection.

In nucleotides, the CDR3 is TGCGCCTGCAACGATCTGGACAGGGGGTTAACCGGGGAGCTAGTTTTT. Residues: CACNDLDRGLTGELVF. The chain has TRBV4-1 and TRBJ2-2, with 10 bases matching TRBD1. The germline CDR1 and CDR2 sequences are MGHRA and YSYEKL. The length of the CDR3 is 16 residues.